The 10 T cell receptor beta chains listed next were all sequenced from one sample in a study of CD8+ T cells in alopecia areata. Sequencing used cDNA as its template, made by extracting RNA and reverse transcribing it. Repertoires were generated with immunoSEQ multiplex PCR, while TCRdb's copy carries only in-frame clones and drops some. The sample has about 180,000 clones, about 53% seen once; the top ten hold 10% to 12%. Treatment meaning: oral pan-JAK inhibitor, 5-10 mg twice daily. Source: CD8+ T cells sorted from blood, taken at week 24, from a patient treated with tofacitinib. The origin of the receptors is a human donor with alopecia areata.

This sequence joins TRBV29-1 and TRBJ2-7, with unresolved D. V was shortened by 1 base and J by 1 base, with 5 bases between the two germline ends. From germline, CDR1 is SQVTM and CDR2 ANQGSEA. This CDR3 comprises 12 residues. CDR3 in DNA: TGCAGCGTTGAAGTGGATTCCTACGAGCAGTACTTC. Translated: CSVEVDSYEQYF.

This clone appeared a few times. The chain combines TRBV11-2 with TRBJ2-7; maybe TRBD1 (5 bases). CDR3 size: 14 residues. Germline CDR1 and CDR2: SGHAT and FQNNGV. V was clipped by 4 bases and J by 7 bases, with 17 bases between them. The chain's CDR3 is CASSSYLGPREQYF. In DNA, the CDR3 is TGTGCCAGCAGCTCATATCTGGGGCCAAGAGAGCAGTACTTC. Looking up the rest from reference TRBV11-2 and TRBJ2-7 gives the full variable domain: EAGVAQSPRYKIIEKRQSVAFWCNPISGHATLYWYQQILGQGPKLLIQFQNNGVVDDSQLPKDRFSAERLKGVDSTLKIQPAKLEDSAVYLCASSSYLGPREQYFGPGTRLTVT.

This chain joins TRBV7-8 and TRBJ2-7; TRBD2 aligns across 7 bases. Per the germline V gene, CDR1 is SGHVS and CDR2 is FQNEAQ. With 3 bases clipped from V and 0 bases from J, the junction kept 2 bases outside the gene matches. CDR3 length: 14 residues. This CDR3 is CASSLGGNSYEQYF. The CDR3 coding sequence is TGTGCCAGCAGCTTGGGAGGGAACTCCTACGAGCAGTACTTC.

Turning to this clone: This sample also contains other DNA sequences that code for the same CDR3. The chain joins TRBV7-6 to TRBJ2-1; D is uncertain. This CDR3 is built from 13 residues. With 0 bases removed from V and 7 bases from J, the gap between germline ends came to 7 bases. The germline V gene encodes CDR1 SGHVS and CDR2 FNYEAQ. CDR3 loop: CASSLAVGNEQFF. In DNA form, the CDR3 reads TGTGCCAGCAGCTTAGCCGTAGGTAATGAGCAGTTCTTC.

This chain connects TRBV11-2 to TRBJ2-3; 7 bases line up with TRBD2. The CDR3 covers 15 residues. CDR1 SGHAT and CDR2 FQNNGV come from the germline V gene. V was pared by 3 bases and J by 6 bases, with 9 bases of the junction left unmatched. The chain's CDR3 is CASSFSGGRDDTQYF. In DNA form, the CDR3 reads TGTGCCAGCAGCTTCAGCGGAGGGAGGGATGATACGCAGTATTTT.

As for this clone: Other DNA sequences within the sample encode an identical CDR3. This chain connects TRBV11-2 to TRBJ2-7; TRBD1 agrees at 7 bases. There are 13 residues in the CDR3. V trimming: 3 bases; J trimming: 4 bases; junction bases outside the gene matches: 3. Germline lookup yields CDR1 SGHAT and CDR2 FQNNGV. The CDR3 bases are TGTGCCAGCAGCTTGGGACAGACGTACGAGCAGTACTTC. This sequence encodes CASSLGQTYEQYF.

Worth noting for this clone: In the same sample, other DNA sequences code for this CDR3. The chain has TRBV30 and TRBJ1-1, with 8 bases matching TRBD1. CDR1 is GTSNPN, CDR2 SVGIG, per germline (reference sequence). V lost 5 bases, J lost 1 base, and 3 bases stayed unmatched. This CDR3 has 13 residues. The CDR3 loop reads CAWDTGGNTEAFF. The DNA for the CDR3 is TGTGCCTGGGATACAGGGGGGAACACTGAAGCTTTCTTT.

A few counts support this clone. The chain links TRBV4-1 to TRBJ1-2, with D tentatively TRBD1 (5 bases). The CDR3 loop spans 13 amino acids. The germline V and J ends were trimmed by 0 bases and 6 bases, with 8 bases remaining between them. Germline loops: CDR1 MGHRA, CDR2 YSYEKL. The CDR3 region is CASSQDPGDGYTF. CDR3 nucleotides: TGCGCCAGCAGCCAAGATCCGGGGGATGGCTACACCTTC.

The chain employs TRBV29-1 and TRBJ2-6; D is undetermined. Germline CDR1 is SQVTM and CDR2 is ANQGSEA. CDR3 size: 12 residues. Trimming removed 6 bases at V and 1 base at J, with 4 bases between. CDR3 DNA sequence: TGCAGCGTCCTTTCTGGGGCCAACGTCCTGACTTTC. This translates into CSVLSGANVLTF.

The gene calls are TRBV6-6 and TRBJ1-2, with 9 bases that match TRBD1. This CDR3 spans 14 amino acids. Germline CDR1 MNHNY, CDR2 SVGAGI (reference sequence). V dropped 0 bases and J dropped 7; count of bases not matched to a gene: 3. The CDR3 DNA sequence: TGTGCCAGCAGTTACTCAACAGGGGGCGGTGGCTACACCTTC. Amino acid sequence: CASSYSTGGGGYTF.